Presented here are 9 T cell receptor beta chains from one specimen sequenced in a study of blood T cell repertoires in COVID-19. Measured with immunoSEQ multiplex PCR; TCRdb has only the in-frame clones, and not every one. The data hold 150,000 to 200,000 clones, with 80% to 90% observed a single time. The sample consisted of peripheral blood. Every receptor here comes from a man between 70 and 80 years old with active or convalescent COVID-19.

The CDR3 DNA reads TGTGCCAGCGGGGGACAGGGAACCTACGAGCAGTACTTC. Residues: CASGGQGTYEQYF. The V and J genes are TRBV25-1 and TRBJ2-7; 9 nucleotides align to TRBD1. The germline gives CDR1 MGHDK, CDR2 SYGVNS. Unmatched junction bases numbered 4, after V lost 8 bases and J lost 2 bases. The CDR3 totals 13 residues.

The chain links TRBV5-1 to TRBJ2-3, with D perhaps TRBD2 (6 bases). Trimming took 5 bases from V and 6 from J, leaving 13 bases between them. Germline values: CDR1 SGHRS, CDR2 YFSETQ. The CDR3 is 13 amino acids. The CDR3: CASREPSEDTQYF. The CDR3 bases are TGCGCCAGCAGGGAGCCTAGCGAGGATACGCAGTATTTT.

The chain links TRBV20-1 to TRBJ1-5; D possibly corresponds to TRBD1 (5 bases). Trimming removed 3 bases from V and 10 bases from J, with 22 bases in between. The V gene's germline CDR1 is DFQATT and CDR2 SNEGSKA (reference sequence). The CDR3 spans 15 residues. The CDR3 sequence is CSASRRTGYRNPQHF. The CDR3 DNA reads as TGCAGTGCTAGTAGGAGAACAGGCTATAGGAATCCCCAGCATTTT.

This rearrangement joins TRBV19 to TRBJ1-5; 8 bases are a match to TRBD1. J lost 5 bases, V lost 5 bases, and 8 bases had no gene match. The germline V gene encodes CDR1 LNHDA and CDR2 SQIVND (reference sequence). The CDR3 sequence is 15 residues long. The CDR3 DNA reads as TGTGCCAGTAGTGACAGGGGTGGTTGGGATCAGCCCCAGCATTTT. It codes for CASSDRGGWDQPQHF.

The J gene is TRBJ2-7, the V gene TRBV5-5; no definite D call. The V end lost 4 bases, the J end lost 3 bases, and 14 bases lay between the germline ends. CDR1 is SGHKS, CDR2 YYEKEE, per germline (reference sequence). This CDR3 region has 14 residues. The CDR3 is CASSPVQQRYEQYF. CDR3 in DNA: TGTGCCAGCAGCCCGGTCCAGCAGCGCTACGAGCAGTACTTC.

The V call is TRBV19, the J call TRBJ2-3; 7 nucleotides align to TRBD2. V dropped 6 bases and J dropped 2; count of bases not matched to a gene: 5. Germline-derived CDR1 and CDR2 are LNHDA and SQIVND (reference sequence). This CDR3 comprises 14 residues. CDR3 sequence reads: CASRQREITDTQYF. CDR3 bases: TGTGCCAGTAGACAGCGGGAAATCACAGATACGCAGTATTTT.

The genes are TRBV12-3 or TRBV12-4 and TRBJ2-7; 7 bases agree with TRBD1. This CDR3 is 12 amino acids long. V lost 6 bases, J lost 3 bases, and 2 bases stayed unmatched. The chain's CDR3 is CASRAGGYEQYF. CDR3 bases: TGTGCCAGCAGGGCAGGGGGCTACGAGCAGTACTTC.

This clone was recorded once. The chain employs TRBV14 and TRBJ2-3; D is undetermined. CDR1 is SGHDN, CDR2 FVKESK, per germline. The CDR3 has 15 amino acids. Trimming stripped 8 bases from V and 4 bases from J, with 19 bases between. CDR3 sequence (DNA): TGTGCCAGCGCCCCCAGAACACCGCAGGCAGATACGCAGTATTTT. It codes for CASAPRTPQADTQYF. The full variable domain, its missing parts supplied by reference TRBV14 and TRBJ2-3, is EAGVTQFPSHSVIEKGQTVTLRCDPISGHDNLYWYRRVMGKEIKFLLHFVKESKQDESGMPNNRFLAERTGGTYSTLKVQPAELEDSGVYFCASAPRTPQADTQYFGPGTRLTVL.

CDR3 sequence (DNA): TGTGCCAGCTGGGGACTAGCGGGAGACAACTCCTACAATGAGCAGTTCTTC. This encodes CASWGLAGDNSYNEQFF. The V gene is TRBV25-1, the J gene TRBJ2-1; 14 bases match TRBD2. This CDR3 comprises 17 residues. Unmatched junction bases numbered 6, after V lost 8 bases and J lost 0 bases. CDR1 and CDR2 (germline): MGHDK, SYGVNS.